These T cell receptor beta chains were read from a single sample in a study of blood T cell repertoires in COVID-19. The assay was immunoSEQ multiplex PCR, and TCRdb's table has in-frame clones only and misses some. The sample contains some 150,000 clones, over 75% of which appear only once. Sequencing input: PBMCs or T cells enriched from blood (not recorded which). These receptors all stem from a woman aged 25 to 39 with acute COVID-19. Each CDR3 is given with its conserved first and last residue. A D gene is named only where the DNA matches it firmly. Size tells how often a clone was seen (once, few, many) or the class of an expanded clone, and some rows leave it out.

NA,NA,TRBJ2-2,TRBV5-4,CASSYQGPTGELFF,TGTGCCAGCAGCTATCAGGGGCCCACCGGGGAGCTGTTTTTT
TRBD1,NA,TRBJ2-2,TRBV28,CASKKFAADRAGNTGELFF,TGTGCCAGCAAGAAATTTGCCGCGGACAGGGCCGGGAACACCGGGGAGCTGTTTTTT
TRBD2,NA,TRBJ2-7,TRBV4-3,CASSLGLAASSYEQYF,TGCGCCAGCAGCCTCGGACTAGCGGCAAGCTCCTACGAGCAGTACTTC
NA,NA,TRBJ1-4,TRBV27,CVGPSTNEKLFF,TGCGTGGGGCCCTCAACTAATGAAAAACTGTTTTTT
TRBD2,NA,TRBJ2-7,TRBV9,CASSVGPSGIYEQYF,TGTGCCAGCAGCGTAGGCCCTAGCGGGATCTACGAGCAGTACTTC
TRBD2,NA,TRBJ2-1,TRBV29-1,CSVNGLAVSYNEQFF,TGCAGCGTCAACGGACTAGCGGTCTCCTACAATGAGCAGTTCTTC
NA,NA,TRBJ2-5,TRBV20-1,CSASTAEETQYF,TGCAGTGCTAGTACTGCGGAAGAGACCCAGTACTTC
NA,once,TRBJ2-3,TRBV5-4,CASSSGSGTDTQYF,TGTGCCAGCAGCTCGGGGAGCGGCACAGATACGCAGTATTTT
NA,NA,TRBJ2-7,TRBV5-1,CASRSGLLEQYF,TGCGCCAGCAGGTCCGGGTTACTCGAGCAGTACTTC
TRBD2,NA,TRBJ2-1,TRBV7-9,CASSPGTSGNNEQFF,TGTGCCAGCAGCCCCGGGACTAGCGGAAACAATGAGCAGTTCTTC
TRBD1,NA,TRBJ1-2,TRBV9,CASATGSYGYTF,TGTGCCAGCGCGACAGGGTCCTATGGCTACACCTTC
NA,NA,TRBJ2-1,TRBV6-5,CASSYSRDLEQFF,TGTGCCAGCAGTTACTCGAGGGATCTGGAGCAGTTCTTC
NA,NA,TRBJ1-1,TRBV7-9,CASSTQALMNTEAFF,TGTGCCAGCAGCACCCAGGCTCTCATGAACACTGAAGCTTTCTTT
TRBD2,NA,TRBJ2-1,TRBV27,CASSLLARESYNEQFF,TGTGCCAGCAGTTTATTAGCGCGGGAGAGCTACAATGAGCAGTTCTTC
NA,NA,TRBJ1-4,TRBV28,CASSWGGTGATNEKLFF,TGTGCCAGCAGTTGGGGAGGGACGGGTGCAACTAATGAAAAACTGTTTTTT
NA,NA,TRBJ1-1,TRBV7-8,CASSVGGGRTEAFF,TGTGCCAGCAGCGTCGGGGGGGGACGGACTGAAGCTTTCTTT
NA,NA,TRBJ1-1,TRBV29-1,CSVAPGDTTEAFF,TGCAGCGTCGCCCCAGGGGACACCACTGAAGCTTTCTTT
NA,NA,TRBJ1-2,TRBV11-3,CASSLRPGYTYGYTF,TGTGCCAGCAGCTTACGGCCCGGGTATACGTATGGCTACACCTTC
NA,NA,TRBJ1-3,TRBV9,CASSATGSGNTIYF,TGTGCCAGCAGCGCCACAGGGTCTGGAAACACCATATATTTT
NA,NA,TRBJ1-5,TRBV19,CASSMSGSPYSNQPQHF,TGTGCCAGTAGTATGTCCGGGTCCCCTTATAGCAATCAGCCCCAGCATTTT
NA,NA,TRBJ2-7,TRBV5-1,CASSFGSGAYEQYF,TGCGCCAGCAGCTTTGGTAGCGGTGCCTACGAGCAGTACTTC
TRBD1,once,TRBJ2-1,TRBV11-2,CASRTGFSSYNEQFF,TGTGCCAGCAGGACAGGGTTCAGCTCCTACAATGAGCAGTTCTTC
TRBD1,NA,TRBJ1-1,TRBV12-3/TRBV12-4,CASSWTGKTEAFF,TGTGCCAGCAGTTGGACAGGGAAGACTGAAGCTTTCTTT
NA,NA,TRBJ1-5,TRBV5-4,CASSFGLDSNQPQHF,TGTGCCAGCAGCTTTGGGCTGGATAGCAATCAGCCCCAGCATTTT
NA,few,TRBJ2-3,TRBV21-1,CASSKGLGGDTQYF,TGTGCCAGCAGCAAAGGGCTGGGGGGGGATACGCAGTATTTT
TRBD1,NA,TRBJ1-2,TRBV9,CASDRVQGSYGYTF,TGTGCCAGCGACAGGGTCCAGGGCTCCTATGGCTACACCTTC
NA,few,TRBJ1-1,TRBV18,CASSPEATEAFF,TGTGCCAGCTCACCAGAGGCCACAGAAGCTTTCTTT
NA,NA,TRBJ1-2,TRBV27,CASRGGTVGYGYTF,TGTGCCAGCAGGGGGGGGACTGTTGGCTATGGCTACACCTTC
TRBD1,NA,TRBJ1-4,TRBV2,CASRGQGHEKLFF,TGTGCCAGCCGTGGACAGGGTCACGAAAAACTGTTTTTT
NA,NA,TRBJ1-4,TRBV28,CASSLGQGNEKLFF,TGTGCCAGCAGTTTGGGGCAGGGCAATGAAAAACTGTTTTTT
NA,few,TRBJ1-6,TRBV5-6,CASSLGGAQAGTLHF,TGTGCCAGCAGCTTAGGCGGGGCTCAGGCCGGAACCCTCCACTTT
NA,NA,TRBJ2-1,TRBV7-2,CASSLGGNRNNEQFF,TGTGCCAGCAGCCTCGGGGGAAACAGAAACAATGAGCAGTTCTTC
NA,NA,TRBJ2-3,TRBV30,CAWIGAANTDTQYF,TGTGCCTGGATTGGTGCGGCGAACACAGATACGCAGTATTTT
NA,NA,TRBJ2-6,TRBV11-2,CASSSQRRGTGANVLTF,TGTGCCAGCAGCTCCCAAAGGCGGGGTACTGGGGCCAACGTCCTGACTTTC
NA,few,TRBJ1-5,TRBV25-1,CASSESRVHQPQHF,TGTGCCAGCAGTGAATCCAGGGTTCACCAGCCCCAGCATTTT
NA,NA,TRBJ1-1,TRBV5-1,CASSSVGGHTEAFF,TGCGCCAGCAGCTCGGTGGGGGGGCATACTGAAGCTTTCTTT
NA,few,TRBJ1-1,TRBV2,CASSDPGGGGTEAFF,TGTGCCAGCAGTGACCCCGGGGGAGGCGGCACTGAAGCTTTCTTT
NA,NA,TRBJ1-5,TRBV4-1,CASSQVGGWSGPASNQPQHF,TGCGCCAGCAGCCAGGTAGGGGGATGGAGTGGACCCGCAAGCAATCAGCCCCAGCATTTT
TRBD2,NA,TRBJ2-5,TRBV27,CASNLLAGGKETQYF,TGTGCCAGCAACCTACTAGCGGGAGGGAAAGAGACCCAGTACTTC
NA,few,TRBJ1-2,TRBV12-3/TRBV12-4,CASRPGGNYGYTF,TGTGCCAGCAGACCTGGGGGCAACTATGGCTACACCTTC
NA,NA,TRBJ1-2,TRBV19,CASRSGVHYGYTF,TGTGCCAGTAGATCGGGGGTACATTATGGCTACACCTTC
TRBD1,NA,TRBJ2-1,TRBV19,CASSIDTETGAINEQFF,TGTGCCAGTAGTATAGATACCGAGACAGGGGCTATCAATGAGCAGTTCTTC
TRBD1,NA,TRBJ2-5,TRBV25-1,CASSGPGTAAQETQYF,TGTGCCAGCAGTGGCCCGGGGACAGCTGCACAAGAGACCCAGTACTTC
TRBD2,NA,TRBJ2-1,TRBV28,CASSLPRGSGNNEQFF,TGTGCCAGCAGTTTACCGCGCGGGAGTGGGAACAATGAGCAGTTCTTC
TRBD2,NA,TRBJ2-1,TRBV5-1,CASSSGLAGMLPYNEQFF,TGCGCCAGCAGCTCTGGACTAGCGGGAATGCTCCCCTACAATGAGCAGTTCTTC
NA,NA,TRBJ1-2,TRBV27,CASSLGRGNYGYTF,TGTGCCAGCAGTTTGGGTAGGGGGAACTATGGCTACACCTTC
TRBD2,once,TRBJ2-2,TRBV28,CASYSSGANTGELFF,TGTGCCAGCTATTCTAGCGGGGCGAACACCGGGGAGCTGTTTTTT
NA,NA,TRBJ2-1,TRBV7-2,CASSLFPFNEQFF,TGTGCCAGCAGTCTATTCCCCTTCAATGAGCAGTTCTTC
TRBD2,NA,TRBJ2-1,TRBV19,CASNPTRSGSTYNEQFF,TGTGCCAGTAACCCCACGAGGAGCGGGAGCACCTACAATGAGCAGTTCTTC
TRBD1,NA,TRBJ2-5,TRBV5-4,CASSPTTGGAGETQYF,TGTGCCAGCAGCCCCACTACAGGGGGCGCGGGGGAGACCCAGTACTTC
TRBD1,NA,TRBJ2-1,TRBV27,CASSWDSYNEQFF,TGTGCCAGCAGTTGGGACAGTTACAATGAGCAGTTCTTC
TRBD2,once,TRBJ2-2,TRBV5-1,CASSLNWGLAGAEELFF,TGCGCCAGCAGCTTGAATTGGGGACTAGCGGGAGCGGAGGAGCTGTTTTTT
TRBD1,NA,TRBJ1-4,TRBV7-9,CASSFRDRGRATNEKLFF,TGTGCCAGCAGCTTCCGGGACAGGGGAAGAGCAACTAATGAAAAACTGTTTTTT
TRBD2,NA,TRBJ2-1,TRBV6-4,CASKNGAGEGNEQFF,TGTGCCAGCAAAAACGGGGCGGGAGAGGGCAATGAGCAGTTCTTC
TRBD1,NA,TRBJ2-7,TRBV23-1,CASSPLHLTGRRTYEQYF,TGCGCCAGCAGTCCCTTGCACCTGACAGGGCGTCGGACCTACGAGCAGTACTTC
NA,NA,TRBJ1-2,TRBV9,CASSVNGGYDYGYTF,TGTGCCAGCAGCGTAAATGGAGGGTATGACTATGGCTACACCTTC
NA,NA,TRBJ2-2,TRBV27,CASSRVLGELFF,TGTGCCAGCAGTCGGGTCCTTGGGGAGCTGTTTTTT
NA,NA,TRBJ2-6,TRBV7-6,CASSLASRSSGANVLTF,TGTGCCAGCAGCTTAGCGTCACGGAGCTCTGGGGCCAACGTCCTGACTTTC
TRBD1,NA,TRBJ1-1,TRBV14,CASSLVRGETEAFF,TGTGCCAGCAGCCTAGTCAGGGGGGAAACTGAAGCTTTCTTT
TRBD2,many,TRBJ2-3,TRBV5-4,CASSLKMTSGRGPTNTQYF,TGTGCCAGCAGCCTAAAGATGACTAGCGGGAGGGGGCCCACCAATACGCAGTATTTT